The 27 T cell receptor beta chains below were found in one sample sequenced in a study of CD8 T cells in Susac syndrome. An amount of RNA that ranged from 0.5 to 1 ug was reverse transcribed with random hexamers. TCRdb itself ran the immunoSEQ multiplex PCR reads through MiXCR, one entry per CDR3 protein. Counted here are roughly 140,000 distinct CDR3 sequences, about 95% occurring once; the ten biggest clones make up about 0.15%. Sequencing used CD8+ T cells from PBMCs. These TCRs come from a human donor with multiple sclerosis.

This chain connects TRBV30 to TRBJ2-7, with D uncertain. Germline CDR1 reads GTSNPN; CDR2 reads SVGIG (reference sequence). Deletions cut 0 bases from V and 6 bases from J, with 12 bases between. The CDR3 contains 13 residues. CDR3 in amino acids: CAWSVLDAAEQYF. The CDR3 DNA reads as TGTGCCTGGAGTGTTCTCGACGCGGCCGAGCAGTACTTC. Full variable domain (remainder filled in from reference TRBV30 and TRBJ2-7): SQTIHQWPATLVQPVGSPLSLECTVEGTSNPNLYWYRQAAGRGLQLLFYSVGIGQISSEVPQNLSASRPQDRQFILSSKKLLLSDSGFYLCAWSVLDAAEQYFGPGTRLTVT.

This clonotype was observed once. The V call is TRBV15, the J call TRBJ2-3; D perhaps matches TRBD1 (5 bases). Germline values: CDR1 LNHNV, CDR2 YYDKDF (reference sequence). CDR3 length: 14 residues. V was shortened by 4 bases and J by 4 bases, with 12 bases between the two germline ends. CDR3 bases: TGTGCCACCAGCATGCGACAGATCCCAGATACGCAGTATTTT. This encodes CATSMRQIPDTQYF.

V gene TRBV4-2 combines with J gene TRBJ2-7; 9 bases fit TRBD1. With V trimmed by 0 bases and J by 7 bases, 10 bases remained unmatched. The CDR3 covers 16 residues. Germline-derived CDR1 and CDR2 are LGHNA and YNFKEQ. CDR3 nucleotide sequence: TGTGCCAGCAGCCAAGAAGCGGGACAGGGTCTGGGTGAGCAGTACTTC. Amino acid sequence: CASSQEAGQGLGEQYF.

This rearrangement joins TRBV4-1 to TRBJ1-5; D gene ambiguous. CDR1 is MGHRA, CDR2 YSYEKL, per germline. Trimming took off 0 bases at V and 1 base at J, with 7 bases between the two ends. This CDR3 has 15 residues. Written as DNA, the CDR3 is TGCGCCAGCAGCCAAGAACGCGTGAGCAATCAGCCCCAGCATTTT. Protein: CASSQERVSNQPQHF.

The rearrangement links TRBV5-4 to TRBJ2-7, with a possible D match to TRBD2 (5 bases). The V end was cut by 2 bases, the J end by 3 bases, with 18 bases between. This CDR3 has 16 amino acids. CDR1 is SGHNT, CDR2 YYREEE, per germline (reference sequence). The CDR3 region is CASSFFGGDINYEQYF. CDR3 DNA: TGTGCCAGCAGCTTCTTCGGAGGCGACATAAACTACGAGCAGTACTTC.

The rearrangement joins TRBV7-9 to TRBJ2-1; 16 bases are a match to TRBD2. Germline V gene lookup returns CDR1 SEHNR and CDR2 FQNEAQ (reference sequence). The V segment lost 5 bases and the J segment 8 bases; nucleotides outside the gene matches: 6. The CDR3 spans 16 residues. The CDR3 loop reads CASSTGTSGGGDEQFF. CDR3 sequence (DNA): TGTGCCAGCAGCACCGGGACTAGCGGGGGGGGCGATGAGCAGTTCTTC. Looking up the rest from reference TRBV7-9 and TRBJ2-1 gives the full variable domain: DTGVSQNPRHKITKRGQNVTFRCDPISEHNRLYWYRQTLGQGPEFLTYFQNEAQLEKSRLLSDRFSAERPKGSFSTLEIQRTEQGDSAMYLCASSTGTSGGGDEQFFGPGTRLTVL.

The V gene is TRBV13, the J gene TRBJ2-1; D is perhaps TRBD1 (6 bases). V was trimmed by 4 bases and J by 0 bases, leaving 13 bases between them. The CDR3 is made up of 16 amino acids. Germline V gene data show CDR1 as PRHDT and CDR2 as FYEKMQ (reference sequence). The CDR3 region is CASSYGTRNSYNEQFF. In nucleotides, the CDR3 is TGTGCCAGCAGCTACGGGACAAGAAACTCCTACAATGAGCAGTTCTTC.

The chain recombines TRBV20-1 with TRBJ2-1, with 7 bases lining up with TRBD2. In germline, CDR1 is DFQATT, CDR2 SNEGSKA (reference sequence). J gave up 6 bases and V 0 bases, and 8 bases lay outside the gene matches. This CDR3 has 15 residues. This CDR3 is CSARDLAAEPNEQFF. The CDR3 DNA sequence: TGCAGTGCTAGAGATCTAGCGGCCGAACCCAATGAGCAGTTCTTC.

This chain joins TRBV19 and TRBJ1-6; TRBD1 agrees at 7 bases. The germline V gene has CDR1 LNHDA and CDR2 SQIVND (reference sequence). CDR3 size: 17 residues. V shed 3 bases, J shed 8 bases, and the junction held 13 bases outside the gene matches. CDR3 sequence reads: CASSMFRQGPLDSPLHF. DNA for the CDR3: TGTGCCAGTAGTATGTTTCGACAGGGCCCATTGGATTCACCCCTCCACTTT.

The rearrangement uses TRBV14 and TRBJ2-7, with a possible D match to TRBD1 (5 bases). This CDR3 region has 15 residues. From germline, CDR1 is SGHDN and CDR2 FVKESK. The CDR3 is CASSPATVAGYEQHV. DNA for the CDR3: TGTGCCAGCAGCCCGGCCACAGTAGCAGGGTACGAGCAGCACGTC.

The chain couples TRBV7-9 to TRBJ2-1; D ambiguous. The germline gives CDR1 SEHNR, CDR2 FQNEAQ (reference sequence). CDR3 length: 13 amino acids. The V end lost 5 bases, the J end lost 4 bases, and 9 bases lay between the germline ends. The CDR3 nucleotides read TGTGCCAGCAGCGGCCAGGATTACAATGAGCAGTTCTTC. It is translated as CASSGQDYNEQFF. Supplemented by reference TRBV7-9 and TRBJ2-1, the full variable domain reads DTGVSQNPRHKITKRGQNVTFRCDPISEHNRLYWYRQTLGQGPEFLTYFQNEAQLEKSRLLSDRFSAERPKGSFSTLEIQRTEQGDSAMYLCASSGQDYNEQFFGPGTRLTVL.

V is TRBV6-5 and J is TRBJ1-2, with a weak D call TRBD1 (6 bases). The CDR3 length is 13 residues. Deletions cut 4 bases from V and 4 bases from J, with 10 bases between. Germline CDR1 reads MNHEY; CDR2 reads SVGAGI. CDR3 sequence reads: CASSLGQTYGYTF. In nucleotides, the CDR3 is TGTGCCAGCAGTTTAGGACAGACCTATGGCTACACCTTC.

The gene calls are TRBV5-4 and TRBJ2-5, with D possibly TRBD2 on 7 matching bases. Germline V gene lookup returns CDR1 SGHNT and CDR2 YYREEE (reference sequence). CDR3 length equals 15 residues. The V and J ends lost 0 bases and 5 bases respectively, with 14 bases between them. DNA for the CDR3: TGTGCCAGCAGCTTGGTTGGGGGGGGCCTTGAGACCCAGTACTTC. This sequence encodes CASSLVGGGLETQYF.

CDR3 in amino acids: CASSLAHPQETQYF. The CDR3, as DNA: TGCGCCAGCAGCTTGGCGCATCCTCAAGAGACCCAGTACTTC. V is TRBV5-1 and J is TRBJ2-5, with D unclear. Germline CDR1 reads SGHRS; CDR2 reads YFSETQ. Trimming stripped 0 bases from V and 2 bases from J, with 8 bases between. This CDR3 has 14 amino acids. Complete variable domain (other parts from reference TRBV5-1 and TRBJ2-5): KAGVTQTPRYLIKTRGQQVTLSCSPISGHRSVSWYQQTPGQGLQFLFEYFSETQRNKGNFPGRFSGRQFSNSRSEMNVSTLELGDSALYLCASSLAHPQETQYFGPGTRLLVL.

The V and J genes are TRBV23-1 and TRBJ1-1, with D possibly being TRBD1 (6 bases). TRBV23-1 is treated as an ORF (open reading frame) with a function not yet certain. The CDR3 has 16 residues. V was cut by 0 bases and J by 4 bases, with 15 bases left in between. The CDR3 region has the DNA TGCGCCAGCAGTCAATCGGTGACAGGTGTTAGCACTGAAGCTTTCTTT. Amino acid sequence: CASSQSVTGVSTEAFF.

Here the CDR3 reads CAGRTSYEQYF. CDR3 coding DNA: TGTGCCGGCAGGACATCCTACGAGCAGTACTTC. The rearrangement uses TRBV30 and TRBJ2-7; D possibly corresponds to TRBD1 (5 bases). The CDR3 runs 11 residues. Germline V gene lookup returns CDR1 GTSNPN and CDR2 SVGIG (reference sequence). The germline V and J ends were trimmed by 8 bases and 1 base, with 9 bases remaining between them. The variable domain in full, completed from reference TRBV30 and TRBJ2-7, reads SQTIHQWPATLVQPVGSPLSLECTVEGTSNPNLYWYRQAAGRGLQLLFYSVGIGQISSEVPQNLSASRPQDRQFILSSKKLLLSDSGFYLCAGRTSYEQYFGPGTRLTVT.

V gene TRBV6-1 combines with J gene TRBJ2-5; TRBD2 matches 9 bases. This CDR3 comprises 15 residues. The germline V gene has CDR1 MNHNS and CDR2 SASEGT. The junction had 7 bases not matched to a gene; V was cut back by 6 bases and J by 2 bases. The CDR3 nucleotides read TGTGCCAGCAGCCCAGCCAGCGGGGGGCAAGAGACCCAGTACTTC. Its translation is CASSPASGGQETQYF.

J is TRBJ2-5 and V is TRBV7-9; 8 positions match TRBD2. V lost 11 bases and J lost 4; bases outside the gene matches: 9. The germline gives CDR1 SEHNR, CDR2 FQNEAQ (reference sequence). The CDR3 loop spans 13 amino acids. This CDR3 reads CAGTTSGLETQYF. In nucleotides, the CDR3 is TGTGCCGGAACTACTAGCGGTCTAGAGACCCAGTACTTC.

V usage is TRBV12-3 or TRBV12-4 and J usage is TRBJ1-2; D is possibly TRBD1 (5 bases). The V gene lost 3 bases and the J gene lost 8 bases, with 16 bases spanning the gap. The CDR3 consists of 14 residues. In nucleotides, the CDR3 is TGTGCCAGCAGTTTCGAGGGGCCCTTAGGCGGCTACACCTTC. Translating it yields CASSFEGPLGGYTF.

In its sample, this clonotype was seen once. For the CDR3, the DNA is TGTGCCAGCAGCTTATTGGCAGGTCCGAACACTGAAGCTTTCTTT. It yields the protein CASSLLAGPNTEAFF. The rearrangement links TRBV11-2 to TRBJ1-1; D is uncertain. The V end was cut by 2 bases, the J end by 1 base, with 11 bases between. CDR3 length equals 15 residues. Germline lookup yields CDR1 SGHAT and CDR2 FQNNGV.

The chain uses TRBV7-9 and TRBJ1-2; D may be TRBD1 (6 bases). The CDR3 covers 14 residues. From germline, CDR1 is SEHNR and CDR2 FQNEAQ (reference sequence). V was cut by 7 bases and J by 3 bases, with 15 bases left in between. The CDR3 nucleotides read TGTGCCAGCAACGGACACAGGGTCTACTATGGCTACACCTTC. Translated, it gives CASNGHRVYYGYTF.

The chain carries TRBV29-1 and TRBJ2-2; D is perhaps TRBD1 (5 bases). The germline gives CDR1 SQVTM, CDR2 ANQGSEA. Trimming took off 7 bases at V and 7 bases at J, with 16 bases between the two ends. The CDR3 extends over 13 amino acids. CDR3 region: CSAWSGIGGELFF. The CDR3 DNA reads as TGCAGCGCCTGGTCAGGGATCGGCGGGGAGCTGTTTTTT.

V usage is TRBV5-1 and J usage is TRBJ1-2; possibly TRBD1 for D (6 bases). V was cut by 0 bases and J by 0 bases, with 15 bases left in between. The CDR3 sequence is 17 residues long. Germline loops: CDR1 SGHRS, CDR2 YFSETQ. Written as DNA, the CDR3 is TGCGCCAGCAGCTTGGTACCGGACAGCCTCTCTAACTATGGCTACACCTTC. Translated: CASSLVPDSLSNYGYTF.

Here the CDR3 DNA reads TGCGCCAGCAGCCCAAGAACAGGGGGCTTGGATGGCTACACCTTC. It yields the protein CASSPRTGGLDGYTF. The J gene is TRBJ1-2, the V gene TRBV4-1, with 9 bases matching TRBD1. The trim removed 4 bases at V and 6 bases at J, leaving 9 bases unmatched. CDR3 length: 15 amino acids. Germline V gene sequence: CDR1 MGHRA, CDR2 YSYEKL.

This chain uses TRBV5-1 with TRBJ2-5, with D possibly called TRBD1 or TRBD2 (5 bases each). The CDR3 spans 15 residues. With 4 bases removed from V and 3 bases from J, the gap between germline ends came to 16 bases. Germline CDR1 SGHRS, CDR2 YFSETQ. This CDR3 is CASSGGPLDKETQYF. CDR3 in DNA: TGCGCCAGCAGCGGGGGACCACTAGACAAAGAGACCCAGTACTTC.

The rearrangement uses TRBV29-1 and TRBJ2-2, with unresolved D. Looked up from germline, CDR1 is SQVTM and CDR2 is ANQGSEA. Trimming cost V 7 bases and J 7 bases, with 16 bases left between them. The CDR3 loop spans 13 amino acids. The CDR3 here is CSARRPGNGELFF. The CDR3 nucleotides are TGCAGCGCAAGGCGGCCGGGTAACGGGGAGCTGTTTTTT.

This chain connects TRBV30 to TRBJ2-3; D possibly corresponds to TRBD2 (7 bases). The V and J ends lost 2 bases and 4 bases respectively, with 13 bases between them. Germline V gene sequence: CDR1 GTSNPN, CDR2 SVGIG (reference sequence). CDR3 length: 14 residues. CDR3 sequence reads: CAWSILGGADTQYF. CDR3 nucleotides: TGTGCCTGGAGTATTTTAGGGGGGGCAGATACGCAGTATTTT. Full variable domain (remainder filled in from reference TRBV30 and TRBJ2-3): SQTIHQWPATLVQPVGSPLSLECTVEGTSNPNLYWYRQAAGRGLQLLFYSVGIGQISSEVPQNLSASRPQDRQFILSSKKLLLSDSGFYLCAWSILGGADTQYFGPGTRLTVL.